This entry lists 20 T cell receptor beta chains sequenced from one sample in a study of T cells after yellow fever vaccination. Via MiXCR, TCRdb re-called the 5' RACE reads, giving one row per CDR3 protein. The sample includes over 110,000 distinct CDR3 sequences, roughly 8.2% of them seen just once. The sample was CD4+ T cells sorted from PBMCs, taken 5 days after the yellow fever booster vaccination. Every receptor here comes from a man aged 25-45 years who received the YFV17D yellow fever vaccine.

This clonotype was observed at least ten times. The chain carries TRBV7-2 and TRBJ2-5; D may be TRBD2 (5 bases). Trimming shortened V by 4 bases and J by 4 bases, and 10 bases separated the two germline ends. This CDR3 contains 13 residues. Germline V lookup: CDR1 SGHTA, CDR2 FQGNSA. In DNA form, the CDR3 reads TGTGCCAGCAGCTGGAGGTTGTCAGAGACCCAGTACTTC. It yields the protein CASSWRLSETQYF. The full variable domain, with the rest looked up from reference TRBV7-2 and TRBJ2-5, is GAGVSQSPSNKVTEKGKDVELRCDPISGHTALYWYRQSLGQGLEFLIYFQGNSAPDKSGLPSDRFSAERTGGSVSTLTIQRTQQEDSAVYLCASSWRLSETQYFGPGTRLLVL.

This clonotype was seen many times. The CDR3 is CASGPGQHSNEKLFF. As DNA, the CDR3 is TGTGCCAGCGGACCGGGACAGCATTCAAATGAAAAACTGTTTTTT. This sequence joins TRBV7-9 and TRBJ1-4; TRBD1 agrees at 7 bases. V shed 8 bases and J 5 bases; nucleotides not matched to a gene: 11. This CDR3 has 15 residues. Germline lookup yields CDR1 SEHNR and CDR2 FQNEAQ (reference sequence). The full variable domain, its missing parts supplied by reference TRBV7-9 and TRBJ1-4, is DTGVSQNPRHKITKRGQNVTFRCDPISEHNRLYWYRQTLGQGPEFLTYFQNEAQLEKSRLLSDRFSAERPKGSFSTLEIQRTEQGDSAMYLCASGPGQHSNEKLFFGSGTQLSVL.

There are many counts of this clonotype. The chain couples TRBV24-1 to TRBJ2-1; D perhaps matches TRBD2 (6 bases). Germline loops: CDR1 KGHDR, CDR2 SFDVKD. This CDR3 contains 13 residues. V lost 1 base to trimming and J lost 12 bases, with 12 bases between them. The CDR3 sequence is CATSDFPGGGQFF. In nucleotides, the CDR3 is TGTGCCACCAGTGATTTTCCCGGGGGAGGGCAGTTCTTC.

Note on this clonotype: With a much larger clone just one base away, this may be a read error. The genes are TRBV6-5 and TRBJ1-3; TRBD1 might be the D (6 bases). This CDR3 has 14 residues. Looked up from germline, CDR1 is MNHEY and CDR2 is SVGAGI. DNA of the CDR3: TGTGCCAGCAGTTATACAGGGTCTGCAAACACCATATATTTT. Protein sequence: CASSYTGSANTIYF.

This clonotype was counted many times. The gene calls are TRBV19 and TRBJ1-5; tentative D call: TRBD1 (6 bases). The CDR3 totals 11 residues. V dropped 4 bases and J dropped 9 bases, with 7 bases sitting between them. Germline CDR1 and CDR2: LNHDA and SQIVND (reference sequence). The CDR3 here is CASSKGGPQHF. The CDR3 coding sequence is TGTGCCAGTAGTAAGGGGGGGCCCCAGCATTTT.

This clonotype was observed at least ten times. This chain links TRBV24-1 with TRBJ2-1; 9 nucleotides line up with TRBD1. This CDR3 spans 13 amino acids. In germline, CDR1 is KGHDR, CDR2 SFDVKD. After removal of 9 bases from V and 3 bases from J, the junction contained 2 bases not matched to a gene. The CDR3 DNA is TGTGCCACCGGGGACAGGGACTACAATGAGCAGTTCTTC. Its protein product is CATGDRDYNEQFF.

The chain is built from TRBV6-5 and TRBJ2-1; no definite D call. V was shortened by 0 bases and J by 4 bases, with 7 bases between the two germline ends. There are 14 residues in the CDR3. Germline CDR1 MNHEY, CDR2 SVGAGI. This CDR3 reads CASSYSYQYNEQFF. As DNA, the CDR3 is TGTGCCAGCAGTTACTCGTACCAGTACAATGAGCAGTTCTTC.

This clonotype was picked up many times. V and J are TRBV11-2 and TRBJ2-1; 7 bases fit TRBD2. Trimming at V came to 6 bases and at J to 4 bases, leaving 6 bases not matched to a gene. The germline CDR1 and CDR2 sequences are SGHAT and FQNNGV. The CDR3 covers 14 residues. CDR3 coding DNA: TGTGCCAGCAGGGGTCTAGCGGAGTACAATGAGCAGTTCTTC. This translates into CASRGLAEYNEQFF.

Many counts were recorded for this clonotype. The chain recombines TRBV20-1 with TRBJ1-5; TRBD1 matches at 8 bases. The germline gives CDR1 DFQATT, CDR2 SNEGSKA (reference sequence). This CDR3 contains 14 residues. J lost 1 base, V lost 5 bases, and 4 bases had no gene match. CDR3 sequence: CSAPTGASNQPQHF. The DNA for the CDR3 is TGCAGTGCTCCGACAGGGGCCAGCAATCAGCCCCAGCATTTT.

This clonotype came up a few times. V is TRBV7-2 and J is TRBJ2-5; weak D call: TRBD2 (7 bases). The germline gives CDR1 SGHTA, CDR2 FQGNSA. The length of the CDR3 is 13 residues. Trimming shortened V by 6 bases and J by 3 bases, and 11 bases separated the two germline ends. The chain's CDR3 is CASRGGGEETQYF. CDR3 in DNA: TGTGCCAGCAGAGGGGGGGGGGAAGAGACCCAGTACTTC.

This clonotype was seen many times. The V call is TRBV7-8, the J call TRBJ2-4, with D perhaps matching TRBD1 (6 bases). The ends were cut back, 5 bases at V and 2 bases at J, with 10 bases in the middle. The CDR3 runs to 14 residues. Germline CDR1 is SGHVS and CDR2 is FQNEAQ. CDR3 bases: TGTGCCAGCAGCGTCAGGGGTCCCAAAAACATTCAGTACTTC. Translating gives CASSVRGPKNIQYF.

This clonotype was picked up many times. The rearrangement uses TRBV12-3 or TRBV12-4 and TRBJ2-2; D is possibly TRBD2 (6 bases). Trimming took 1 base from V and 4 from J, leaving 10 bases between them. There are 15 residues in the CDR3. Here the CDR3 reads CASSLGVSGTGELFF. CDR3 sequence (DNA): TGTGCCAGCAGTTTAGGGGTTAGCGGCACCGGGGAGCTGTTTTTT.

This clonotype appeared a few times. The CDR3 sequence is CASSERDYEQYF. The CDR3 nucleotides are TGTGCCAGCAGCGAAAGGGATTACGAGCAGTACTTC. V gene TRBV28 combines with J gene TRBJ2-7; no definite D call. This CDR3 spans 12 amino acids. V was pared by 6 bases and J by 4 bases, with 10 bases between. In germline, CDR1 is MDHEN, CDR2 SYDVKM.

As to this clonotype: This may be a read error, as it is one base from a much larger clone. V and J are TRBV6-5 and TRBJ2-5; TRBD1 aligns across 7 bases. CDR1 is MNHEY, CDR2 SVGAGI, per germline. The length of the CDR3 is 16 residues. The junction had 11 bases not matched to a gene; V was cut back by 2 bases and J by 5 bases. CDR3 sequence reads: CASSYTTGAACETQYF. The CDR3 nucleotides are TGTGCCAGCAGTTACACTACAGGGGCAGCGTGTGAGACCCAGTACTTC.

This clonotype has at least ten counts. This rearrangement joins TRBV7-3 to TRBJ2-2; no definite D call. The CDR3 is 13 residues long. CDR1 is SGHTA, CDR2 FQGTGA, per germline. V was cut by 5 bases and J by 2 bases, with 6 bases left in between. CDR3 nucleotide sequence: TGTGCCAGCAGCCCATTAAACACCGGGGAGCTGTTTTTT. Residues: CASSPLNTGELFF.

This clonotype has a count of ten or more. The CDR3 loop reads CASSFAGSGTYYEQYF. CDR3 DNA: TGTGCCAGCAGCTTCGCCGGCTCGGGGACCTACTACGAGCAGTACTTC. The V gene is TRBV5-6, the J gene TRBJ2-7; D tentatively fits TRBD1 or TRBD2 (5 bases each). V dropped 2 bases and J dropped 3 bases, with 18 bases sitting between them. Per germline, CDR1 SGHDT and CDR2 YYEEEE. The CDR3 sequence is 16 residues long.

This clonotype has a count of ten or more. V and J are TRBV7-8 and TRBJ2-5, with TRBD2 matching over 7 bases. The CDR3 loop spans 15 amino acids. After removal of 5 bases from V and 4 bases from J, the junction contained 10 bases not matched to a gene. The germline V gene has CDR1 SGHVS and CDR2 FQNEAQ. The DNA of the CDR3 is TGTGCCAGCAGCGCCAGTGCTGGCGGGAGAGAGACCCAGTACTTC. It yields the protein CASSASAGGRETQYF. Looking up the rest from reference TRBV7-8 and TRBJ2-5 gives the full variable domain: GAGVSQSPRYKVAKRGQDVALRCDPISGHVSLFWYQQALGQGPEFLTYFQNEAQLDKSGLPSDRFFAERPEGSVSTLKIQRTQQEDSAVYLCASSASAGGRETQYFGPGTRLLVL.

V usage is TRBV19 and J usage is TRBJ1-2; D possibly corresponds to TRBD1 (5 bases). The length of the CDR3 is 14 residues. The ends were cut back, 10 bases at V and 2 bases at J, with 17 bases in the middle. Germline V gene lookup returns CDR1 LNHDA and CDR2 SQIVND (reference sequence). This CDR3 reads CAISRAAGNYGYTF. For the CDR3, the DNA is TGTGCCATTTCCAGGGCGGCTGGGAACTATGGCTACACCTTC.

V gene TRBV5-4 combines with J gene TRBJ2-3; tentatively, D is TRBD2 (5 bases). The germline V gene has CDR1 SGHNT and CDR2 YYREEE (reference sequence). The CDR3 sequence is 13 residues long. V lost 3 bases to trimming and J lost 3 bases, with 8 bases between them. The CDR3 loop is CASSSGKTDTQYF. Here the CDR3 DNA reads TGTGCCAGCAGCTCCGGGAAGACAGATACGCAGTATTTT.

This clonotype was seen at least ten times. The J gene is TRBJ2-2, the V gene TRBV29-1; no clear D. The CDR3 consists of 12 residues. Between the trimmed V and J ends, which lost 7 bases and 0 bases, there was a span of 6 bases. Germline V gene sequence: CDR1 SQVTM, CDR2 ANQGSEA. CDR3: CSAYANTGELFF. The CDR3, as DNA: TGCAGCGCATACGCGAACACCGGGGAGCTGTTTTTT.